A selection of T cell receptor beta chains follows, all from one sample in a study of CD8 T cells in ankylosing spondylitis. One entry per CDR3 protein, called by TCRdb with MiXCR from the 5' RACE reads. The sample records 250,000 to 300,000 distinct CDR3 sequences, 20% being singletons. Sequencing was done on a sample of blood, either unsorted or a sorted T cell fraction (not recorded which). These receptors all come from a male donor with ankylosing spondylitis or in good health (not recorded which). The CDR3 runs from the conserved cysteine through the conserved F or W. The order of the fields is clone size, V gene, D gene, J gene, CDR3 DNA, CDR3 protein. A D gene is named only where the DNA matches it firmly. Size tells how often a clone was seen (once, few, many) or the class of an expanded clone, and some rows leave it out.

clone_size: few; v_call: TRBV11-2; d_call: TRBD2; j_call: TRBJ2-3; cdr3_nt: TGTGCCAGCAGCGGATCCGGGGCTAGCGGGGGGTATACTAGCACAGATACGCAGTATTTT; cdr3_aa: CASSGSGASGGYTSTDTQYF
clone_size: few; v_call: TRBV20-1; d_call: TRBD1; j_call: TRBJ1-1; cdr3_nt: TGCAGTGCTAGGGGGACGGGACAGGGAGGAACTGAAGCTTTCTTT; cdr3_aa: CSARGTGQGGTEAFF
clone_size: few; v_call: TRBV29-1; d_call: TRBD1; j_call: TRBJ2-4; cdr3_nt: TGCAGCGTTACAGGGGGCGATGCCAAAAACATTCAGTACTTC; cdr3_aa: CSVTGGDAKNIQYF
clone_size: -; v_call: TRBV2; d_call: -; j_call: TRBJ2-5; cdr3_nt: TGTGCCAGCAGTGGAAGGGGTCTCCAAGAGACCCAGTACTTC; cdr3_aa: CASSGRGLQETQYF
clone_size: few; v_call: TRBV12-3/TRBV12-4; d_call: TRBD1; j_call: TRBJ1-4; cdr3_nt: TGTGCCAGCAGTTTAATGACTGGGACAGGGCACGAAAAACTGTTTTTT; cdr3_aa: CASSLMTGTGHEKLFF
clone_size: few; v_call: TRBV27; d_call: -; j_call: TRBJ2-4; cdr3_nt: TGTGCCAGCAGTTTACCAGGGAGGAACATTCAGTACTTC; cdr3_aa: CASSLPGRNIQYF
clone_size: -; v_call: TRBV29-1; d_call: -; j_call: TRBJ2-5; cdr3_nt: TGCAGCTTTCGCAGGGGAGAGACCCAGTACTTC; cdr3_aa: CSFRRGETQYF
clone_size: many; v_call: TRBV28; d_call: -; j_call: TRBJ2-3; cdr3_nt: TGTGCCAGCAGTTTAGTCACAGATACGCAGTATTTT; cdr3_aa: CASSLVTDTQYF
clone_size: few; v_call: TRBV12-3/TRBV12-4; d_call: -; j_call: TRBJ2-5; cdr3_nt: TGTGCCAGCAGTTTCGGGGATGCGTTCGGAGAGACCCAGTACTTC; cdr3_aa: CASSFGDAFGETQYF
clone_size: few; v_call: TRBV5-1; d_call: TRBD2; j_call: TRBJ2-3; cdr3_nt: TGCGCCAGCAGCTTGGGGCCCGGACTAGCGGGGGCCTCTAGCACAGATACGCAGTATTTT; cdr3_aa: CASSLGPGLAGASSTDTQYF
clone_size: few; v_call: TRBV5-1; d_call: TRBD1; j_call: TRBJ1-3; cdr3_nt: TGCGCCAGCAGCCCGGGGACAGGGTCTGGAAACACCATATATTTT; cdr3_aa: CASSPGTGSGNTIYF
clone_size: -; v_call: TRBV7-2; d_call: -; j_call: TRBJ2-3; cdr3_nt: TGTGCCAGCAGCCCTGGGCAGCGCACAGATACGCAGTATTTT; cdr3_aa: CASSPGQRTDTQYF
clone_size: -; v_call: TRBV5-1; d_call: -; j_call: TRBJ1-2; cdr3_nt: TGCGCCAGCAGCTTGGCCTCGGGGGACTATGGCTACACCTTC; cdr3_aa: CASSLASGDYGYTF
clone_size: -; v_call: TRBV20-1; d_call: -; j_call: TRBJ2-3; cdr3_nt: TGCAGTGCCGAGCTTCTTACGGGAGTTACAGATACGCAGTATTTT; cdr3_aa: CSAELLTGVTDTQYF
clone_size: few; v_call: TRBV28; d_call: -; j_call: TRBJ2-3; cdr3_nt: TGTGCCAGCATTTTAACAGCAAGCACAGATACGCAGTATTTT; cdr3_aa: CASILTASTDTQYF
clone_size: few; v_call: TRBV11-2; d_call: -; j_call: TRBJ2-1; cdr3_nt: TGTGCCAGCAGCTTGAAGATACTAGATTATAGGTACAATGAGCAGTTCTTC; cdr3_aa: CASSLKILDYRYNEQFF
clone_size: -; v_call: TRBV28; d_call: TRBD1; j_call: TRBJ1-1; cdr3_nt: TGTGCCAGCAGTTTACCTACCGGGACAGGAATGAACACTGAAGCTTTCTTT; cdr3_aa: CASSLPTGTGMNTEAFF
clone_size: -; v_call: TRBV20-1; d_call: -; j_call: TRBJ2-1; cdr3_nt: TGCAGTGCTGGCGTGGCTGTGGGCTACTACAATGAGCAGTTCTTC; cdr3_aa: CSAGVAVGYYNEQFF
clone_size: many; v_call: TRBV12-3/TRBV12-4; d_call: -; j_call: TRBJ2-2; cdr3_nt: TGTGCCAGCAGTCCAACCATACTAGCAGCGAACACCGGGGAGCTGTTTTTT; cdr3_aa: CASSPTILAANTGELFF
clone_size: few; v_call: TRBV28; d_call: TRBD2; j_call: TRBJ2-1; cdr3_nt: TGTGCCAGCAGTTCTAGCGGGAGGGCGGCGAATGAGCAGTTCTTC; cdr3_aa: CASSSSGRAANEQFF
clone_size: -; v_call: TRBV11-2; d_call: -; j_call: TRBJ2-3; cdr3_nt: TGTGCCAGCAGCTCCGGGTTCACAGATACGCAGTATTTT; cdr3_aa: CASSSGFTDTQYF
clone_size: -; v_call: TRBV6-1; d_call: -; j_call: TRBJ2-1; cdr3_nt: TGTGCCAGCAGTACCATAACGAGGCCCCCCAGTGAGCAGTTCTTC; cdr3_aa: CASSTITRPPSEQFF
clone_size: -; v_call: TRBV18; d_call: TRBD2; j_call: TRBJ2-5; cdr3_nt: TGTGCCAGCTCGCTGCCCGGACTAGCGGGCGAGTGGGACTTC; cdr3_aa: CASSLPGLAGEWDF
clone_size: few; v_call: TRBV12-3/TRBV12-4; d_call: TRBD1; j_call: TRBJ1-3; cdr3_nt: TGTGCCAGCAGCTTCGGACAGGGGGCCTCTGGAAACACCATATATTTT; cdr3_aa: CASSFGQGASGNTIYF
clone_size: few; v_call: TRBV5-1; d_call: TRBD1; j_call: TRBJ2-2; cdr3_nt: TGCGCCAGCAGCGTGGAGGGGACAGGGTTCCGCGGGGAGCTGTTTTTT; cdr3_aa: CASSVEGTGFRGELFF
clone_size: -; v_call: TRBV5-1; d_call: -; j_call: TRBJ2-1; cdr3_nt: TGCGCCAGCAGCTTGGCCGGTGGACACTACAATGAGCAGTTCTTC; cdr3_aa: CASSLAGGHYNEQFF
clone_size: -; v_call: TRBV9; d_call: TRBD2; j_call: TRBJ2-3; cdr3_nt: TGTGCCAGCAGCGTAGAGGGGACTAGATACACAGATACGCAGTATTTT; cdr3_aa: CASSVEGTRYTDTQYF
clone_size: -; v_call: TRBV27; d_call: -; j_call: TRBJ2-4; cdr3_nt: TGTGCCAGCAGCTACGACTTGGGACTAGCCAAAAACATTCAGTACTTC; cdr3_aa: CASSYDLGLAKNIQYF
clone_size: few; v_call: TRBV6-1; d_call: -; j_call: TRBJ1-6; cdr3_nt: TGTGCCAGCAGTGAATTGGACAGCTCGGCCCTCCACTTT; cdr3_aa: CASSELDSSALHF
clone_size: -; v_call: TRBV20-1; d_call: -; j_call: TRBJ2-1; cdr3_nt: TGCAGTGCTATCGGGGACCCAACCTACAATGAGCAGTTCTTC; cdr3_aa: CSAIGDPTYNEQFF
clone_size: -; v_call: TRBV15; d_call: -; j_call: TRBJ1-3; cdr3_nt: TGTGCCACCAGCCGACAGTTCTCTGGAAACACCATATATTTT; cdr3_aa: CATSRQFSGNTIYF
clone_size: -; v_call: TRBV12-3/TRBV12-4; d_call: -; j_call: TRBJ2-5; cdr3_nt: TGTGCCAGCAGCCCGACTAGTTTTGAGACCCAGTACTTC; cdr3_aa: CASSPTSFETQYF
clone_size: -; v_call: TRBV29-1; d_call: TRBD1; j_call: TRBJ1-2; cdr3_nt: TGCAGCGTTGACGAGGGACAGGGGAGGACCTATGGCTACACCTTC; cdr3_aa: CSVDEGQGRTYGYTF
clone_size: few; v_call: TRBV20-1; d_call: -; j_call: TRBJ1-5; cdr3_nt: TGCAGTGTTAAGAGATTTGCCATGGACGGCAATCAGCCCCAGCATTTT; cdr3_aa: CSVKRFAMDGNQPQHF
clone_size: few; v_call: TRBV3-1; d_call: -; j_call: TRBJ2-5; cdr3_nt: TGTGCCAGCACCGCTACCGGGGGCCGATGGGAGACCCAGTACTTC; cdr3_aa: CASTATGGRWETQYF
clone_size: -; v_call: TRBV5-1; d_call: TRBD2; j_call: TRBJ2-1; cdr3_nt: TGCGCCAGCCAACTAGCGGGAGCCAGTAATGAGCAGTTCTTC; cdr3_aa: CASQLAGASNEQFF
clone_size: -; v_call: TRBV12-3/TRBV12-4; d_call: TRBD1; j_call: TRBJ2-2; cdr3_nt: TGTGCCAGCAGAACCGGGACAGGGGGGAACGGGGAGCTGTTTTTT; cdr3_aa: CASRTGTGGNGELFF
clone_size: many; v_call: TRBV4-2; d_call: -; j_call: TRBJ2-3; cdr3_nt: TGTGCCAGCAGTCCCGGACTAAGGCAGGGGCACACAGATACGCAGTATTTT; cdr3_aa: CASSPGLRQGHTDTQYF
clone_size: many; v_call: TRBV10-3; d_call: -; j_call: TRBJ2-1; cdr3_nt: TGTGCCATCAGTGATCGGGGGACCATCTACAATGAGCAGTTCTTC; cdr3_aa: CAISDRGTIYNEQFF
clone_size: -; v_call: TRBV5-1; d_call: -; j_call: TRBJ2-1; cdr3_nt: TGCGCCAGCAGCTCAGATGGACAGCAATACAATGAGCAGTTCTTC; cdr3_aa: CASSSDGQQYNEQFF
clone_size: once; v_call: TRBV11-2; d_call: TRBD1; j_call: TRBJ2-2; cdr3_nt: TGTGCCAGCAGCTCGACCTGGACAGGGGGGAACACCGGGGAGCTGTTTTTT; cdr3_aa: CASSSTWTGGNTGELFF
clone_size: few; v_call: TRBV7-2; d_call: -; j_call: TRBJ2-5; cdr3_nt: TGTGCCAGCAACCCGGGACCGGTCCAAGAGACCCAGTACTTC; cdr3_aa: CASNPGPVQETQYF
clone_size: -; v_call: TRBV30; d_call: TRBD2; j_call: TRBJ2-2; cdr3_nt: TGTGCCTGGACTAGCGGGAGGGCCCGGGCCGGGGAGCTGTTTTTT; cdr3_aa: CAWTSGRARAGELFF
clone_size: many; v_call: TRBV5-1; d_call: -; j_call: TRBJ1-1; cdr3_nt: TGCGCCAGCAGCTTAAGCCCAATAGACACTGAAGCTTTCTTT; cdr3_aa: CASSLSPIDTEAFF
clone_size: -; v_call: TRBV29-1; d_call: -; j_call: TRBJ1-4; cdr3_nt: TGCAGCGTTTCCCAAGGACAGCTTAGTGAAAAACTGTTTTTT; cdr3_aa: CSVSQGQLSEKLFF
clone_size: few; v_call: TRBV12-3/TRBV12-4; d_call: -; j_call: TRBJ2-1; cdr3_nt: TGTGCCAGCAGTTTATCGGGGTACTACAATGAGCAGTTCTTC; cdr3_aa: CASSLSGYYNEQFF
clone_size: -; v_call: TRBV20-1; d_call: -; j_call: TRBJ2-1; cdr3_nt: TGCAGTGCTAGAGATCCCGACAATGAGCAGTTCTTC; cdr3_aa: CSARDPDNEQFF
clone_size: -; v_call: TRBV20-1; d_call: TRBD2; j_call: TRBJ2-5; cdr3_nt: TGCAGTGCTAGGTCTCATGACGGGGGGGCCTTGGAGACCCAGTACTTC; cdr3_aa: CSARSHDGGALETQYF
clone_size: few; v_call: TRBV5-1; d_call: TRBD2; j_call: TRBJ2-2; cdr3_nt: TGCGCCTCCCTCCAACTAGCGGGAGTTACCGGGGAGCTGTTTTTT; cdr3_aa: CASLQLAGVTGELFF
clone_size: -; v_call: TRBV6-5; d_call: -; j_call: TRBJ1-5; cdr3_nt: TGTGCCAGCAGTTTGCAAACAGGGAGGCCTAATCAGCCCCAGCATTTT; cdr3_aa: CASSLQTGRPNQPQHF